This T cell receptor (beta chain) was sequenced during a study of shared T cell receptors in the human thymus. Trimming removed 4 bases from V and 4 bases from J; junction bases left unmatched: 6. In germline, CDR1 is WNHNN, CDR2 SYGVQD (reference sequence). The CDR3 has 16 residues. Method: immunoSEQ multiplex PCR; TCRdb's copy keeps in-frame clones and lacks some. The repertoire consists of hundreds of thousands of clones, with around nine tenths occurring once and the leading ten covering 0.0095% to 0.012%. In addition, the sample was reused for a study of human thymus T cells.

The origin of this receptor is a boy under two years old with a congenital heart defect. What was sequenced was thymocytes. The chain uses TRBV10-1 and TRBJ2-2; 10 bases line up with TRBD2. CDR3 loop: CASSVGTSVSTGELFF. The CDR3 DNA sequence: TGCGCCAGCAGTGTTGGGACTAGCGTCAGCACCGGGGAGCTGTTTTTT.